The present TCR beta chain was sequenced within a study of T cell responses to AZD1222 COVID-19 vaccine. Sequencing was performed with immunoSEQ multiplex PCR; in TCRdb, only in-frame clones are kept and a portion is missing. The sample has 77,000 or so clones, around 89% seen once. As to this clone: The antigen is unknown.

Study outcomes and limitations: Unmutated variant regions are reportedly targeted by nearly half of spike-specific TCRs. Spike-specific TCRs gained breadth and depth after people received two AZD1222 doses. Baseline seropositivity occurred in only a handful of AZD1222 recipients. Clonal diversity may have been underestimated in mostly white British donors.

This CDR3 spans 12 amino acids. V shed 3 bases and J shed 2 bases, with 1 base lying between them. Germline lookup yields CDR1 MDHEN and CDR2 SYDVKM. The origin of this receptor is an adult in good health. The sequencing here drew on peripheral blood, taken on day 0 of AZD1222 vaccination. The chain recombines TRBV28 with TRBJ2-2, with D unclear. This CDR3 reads CASSFNTGELFF. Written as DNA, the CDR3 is TGTGCCAGCAGTTTTAACACCGGGGAGCTGTTTTTT.